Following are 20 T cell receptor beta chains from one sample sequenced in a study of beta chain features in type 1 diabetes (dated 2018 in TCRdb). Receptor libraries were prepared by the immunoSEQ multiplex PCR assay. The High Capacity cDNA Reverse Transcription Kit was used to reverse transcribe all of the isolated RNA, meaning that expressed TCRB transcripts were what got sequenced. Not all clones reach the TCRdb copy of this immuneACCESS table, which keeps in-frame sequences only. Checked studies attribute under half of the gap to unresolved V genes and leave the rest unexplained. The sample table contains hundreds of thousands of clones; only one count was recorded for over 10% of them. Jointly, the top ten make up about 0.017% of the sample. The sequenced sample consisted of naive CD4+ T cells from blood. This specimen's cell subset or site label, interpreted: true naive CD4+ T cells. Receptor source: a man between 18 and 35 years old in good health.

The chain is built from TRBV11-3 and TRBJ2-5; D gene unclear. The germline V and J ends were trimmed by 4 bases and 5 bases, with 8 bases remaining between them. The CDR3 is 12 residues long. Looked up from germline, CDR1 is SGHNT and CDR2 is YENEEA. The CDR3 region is CASSSTTETQYF. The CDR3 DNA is TGTGCCAGCAGCTCCACAACGGAGACCCAGTACTTC.

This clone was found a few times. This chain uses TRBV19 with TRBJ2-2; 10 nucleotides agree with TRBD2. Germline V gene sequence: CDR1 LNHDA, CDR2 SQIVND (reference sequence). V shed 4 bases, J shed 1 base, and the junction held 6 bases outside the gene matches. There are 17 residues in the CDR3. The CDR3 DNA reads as TGTGCCAGTAGTACCCGCCAGCGGGAGGGGAACACCGGGGAGCTGTTTTTT. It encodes CASSTRQREGNTGELFF.

CDR3 sequence reads: CASGGTGASETQYF. The CDR3 nucleotides are TGTGCTAGTGGGGGGACAGGGGCATCAGAGACCCAGTACTTC. This chain links TRBV12-5 with TRBJ2-5; 10 bases are shared with TRBD1. Germline loops: CDR1 LGHNT, CDR2 FRNRAP. The junction had 5 bases not matched to a gene; V was cut back by 6 bases and J by 4 bases. The CDR3 covers 14 residues.

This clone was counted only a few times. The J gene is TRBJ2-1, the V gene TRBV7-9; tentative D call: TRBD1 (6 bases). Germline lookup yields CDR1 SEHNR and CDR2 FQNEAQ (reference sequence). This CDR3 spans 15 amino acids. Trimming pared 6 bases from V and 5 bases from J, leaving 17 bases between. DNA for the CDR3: TGTGCCAGCAGTCGTGGACAGCAAGTGGACAATGAGCAGTTCTTC. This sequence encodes CASSRGQQVDNEQFF.

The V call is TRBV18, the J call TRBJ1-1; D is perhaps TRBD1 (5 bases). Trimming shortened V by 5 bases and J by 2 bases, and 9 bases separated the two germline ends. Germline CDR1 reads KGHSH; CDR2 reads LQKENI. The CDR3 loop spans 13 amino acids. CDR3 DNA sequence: TGTGCCAGCTCAGAGGACATCAACACTGAAGCTTTCTTT. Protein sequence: CASSEDINTEAFF.

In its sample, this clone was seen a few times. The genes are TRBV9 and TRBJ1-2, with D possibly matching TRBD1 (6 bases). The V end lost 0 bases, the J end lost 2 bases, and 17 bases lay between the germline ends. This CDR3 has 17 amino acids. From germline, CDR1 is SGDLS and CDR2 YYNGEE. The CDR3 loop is CASSVATGWTANYGYTF. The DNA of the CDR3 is TGTGCCAGCAGCGTAGCTACGGGGTGGACAGCGAACTATGGCTACACCTTC.

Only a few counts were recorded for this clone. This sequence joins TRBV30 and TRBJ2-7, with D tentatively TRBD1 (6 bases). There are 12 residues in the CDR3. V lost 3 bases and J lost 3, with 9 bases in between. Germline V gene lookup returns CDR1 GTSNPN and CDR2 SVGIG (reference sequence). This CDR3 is CAWRTGNYEQYF. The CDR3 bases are TGTGCCTGGAGGACAGGAAACTACGAGCAGTACTTC.

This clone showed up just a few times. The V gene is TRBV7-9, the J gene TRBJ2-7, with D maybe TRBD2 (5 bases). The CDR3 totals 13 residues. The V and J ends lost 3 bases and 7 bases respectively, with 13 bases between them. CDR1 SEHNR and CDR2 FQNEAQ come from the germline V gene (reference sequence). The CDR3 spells CASSFGHPGEQYF. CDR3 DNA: TGTGCCAGCAGCTTTGGCCATCCGGGGGAGCAGTACTTC.

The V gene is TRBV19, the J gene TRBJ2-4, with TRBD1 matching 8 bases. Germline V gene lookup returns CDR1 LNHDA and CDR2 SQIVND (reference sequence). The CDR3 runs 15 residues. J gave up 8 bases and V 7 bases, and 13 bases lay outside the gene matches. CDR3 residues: CASNPGGNPRDIQYF. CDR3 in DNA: TGTGCCAGTAACCCAGGGGGCAATCCAAGGGACATTCAGTACTTC.

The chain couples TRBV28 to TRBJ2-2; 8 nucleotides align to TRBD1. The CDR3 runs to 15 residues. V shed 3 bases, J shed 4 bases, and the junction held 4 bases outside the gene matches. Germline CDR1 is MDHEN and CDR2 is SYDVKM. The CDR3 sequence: CASSFRGPVTGELFF. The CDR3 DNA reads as TGTGCCAGCAGTTTCAGGGGGCCGGTCACCGGGGAGCTGTTTTTT.

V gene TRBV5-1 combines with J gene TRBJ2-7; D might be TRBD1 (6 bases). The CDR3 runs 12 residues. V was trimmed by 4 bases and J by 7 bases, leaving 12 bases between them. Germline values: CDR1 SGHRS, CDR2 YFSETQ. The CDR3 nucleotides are TGCGCCAGCAGCCTACACAGGGAAGAGCAGTACTTC. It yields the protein CASSLHREEQYF.

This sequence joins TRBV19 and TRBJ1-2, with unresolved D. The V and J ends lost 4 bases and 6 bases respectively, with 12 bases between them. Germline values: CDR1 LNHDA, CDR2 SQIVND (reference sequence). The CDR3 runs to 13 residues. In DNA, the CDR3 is TGTGCCAGTAGTACCGAGGTGAGGAATGGCTACACCTTC. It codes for CASSTEVRNGYTF.

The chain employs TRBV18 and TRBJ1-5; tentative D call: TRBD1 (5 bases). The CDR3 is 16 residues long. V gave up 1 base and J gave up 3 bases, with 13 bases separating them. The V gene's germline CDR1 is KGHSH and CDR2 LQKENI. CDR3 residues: CASSPRWQGDNQPQHF. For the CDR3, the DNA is TGTGCCAGCTCACCACGATGGCAGGGTGACAATCAGCCCCAGCATTTT.

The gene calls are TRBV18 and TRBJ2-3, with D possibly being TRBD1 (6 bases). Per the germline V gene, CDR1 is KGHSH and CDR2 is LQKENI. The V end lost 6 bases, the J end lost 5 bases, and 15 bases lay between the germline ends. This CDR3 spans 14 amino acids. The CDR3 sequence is CASSEQGIQDTQYF. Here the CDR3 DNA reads TGTGCCAGCTCGGAACAGGGCATACAAGATACGCAGTATTTT.

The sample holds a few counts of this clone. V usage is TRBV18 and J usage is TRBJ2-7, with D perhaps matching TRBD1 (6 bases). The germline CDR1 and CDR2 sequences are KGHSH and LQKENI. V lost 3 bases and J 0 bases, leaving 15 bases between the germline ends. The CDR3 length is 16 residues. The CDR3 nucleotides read TGTGCCAGCTCACCGATACCGGGACACAGCTCCTACGAGCAGTACTTC. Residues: CASSPIPGHSSYEQYF.

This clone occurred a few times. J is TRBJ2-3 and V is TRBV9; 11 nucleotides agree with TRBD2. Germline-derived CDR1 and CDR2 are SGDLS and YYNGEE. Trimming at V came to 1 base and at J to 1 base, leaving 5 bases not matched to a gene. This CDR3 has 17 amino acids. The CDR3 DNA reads TGTGCCAGCAGCGTACTTGGACTAGCGGGCCGCACAGATACGCAGTATTTT. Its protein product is CASSVLGLAGRTDTQYF.

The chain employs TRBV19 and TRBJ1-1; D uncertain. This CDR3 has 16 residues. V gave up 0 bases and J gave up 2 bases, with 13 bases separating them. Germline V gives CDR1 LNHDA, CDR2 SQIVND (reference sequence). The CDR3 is CASSIDFPWPNTEAFF. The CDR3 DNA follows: TGTGCCAGTAGTATAGATTTTCCCTGGCCCAACACTGAAGCTTTCTTT.

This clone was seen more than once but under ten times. The CDR3, as DNA: TGTGCCAGCAGCTTATTCCGGGACAGTGCTTCCGAGACCCAGTACTTC. This gives the protein CASSLFRDSASETQYF. The rearrangement links TRBV7-9 to TRBJ2-5; 7 bases are shared with TRBD1. There are 16 residues in the CDR3. Per germline, CDR1 SEHNR and CDR2 FQNEAQ (reference sequence). The V gene end was trimmed by 2 bases and the J gene end by 5 bases; junction bases not matched to a gene: 11.

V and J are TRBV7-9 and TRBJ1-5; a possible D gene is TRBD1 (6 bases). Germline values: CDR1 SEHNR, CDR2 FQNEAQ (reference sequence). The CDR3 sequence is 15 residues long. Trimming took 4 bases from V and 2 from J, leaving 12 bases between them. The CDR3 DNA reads TGTGCCAGCAGCTCGGGGGGGGGCGGCAATCAGCCCCAGCATTTT. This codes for CASSSGGGGNQPQHF.

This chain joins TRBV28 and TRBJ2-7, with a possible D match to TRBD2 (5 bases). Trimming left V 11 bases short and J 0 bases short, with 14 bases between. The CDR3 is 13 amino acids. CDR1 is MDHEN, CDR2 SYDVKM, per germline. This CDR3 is CAPGILGSYEQYF. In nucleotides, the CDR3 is TGTGCCCCCGGGATCCTCGGCTCCTACGAGCAGTACTTC.